This T cell receptor (beta chain) is drawn from a study of human T cells and chemical hapten exposure listed by TCRdb under 2021. In terms of the full investigation: For sensitization, 2% DPC in acetone was applied to an approximately 2 cm by approximately 2 cm area of upper inner arm skin. Blood for TCR sequencing was provided by twenty-nine alopecia patients at one to four time points (pre-sensitization, 2, 6 and 24 weeks). The libraries were sequenced as a pool, and the TCR yield per sample differed mostly because of small variations in library volumes within the pool. The mostly female patient cohort included alopecia areata with under or over 50% scalp involvement, alopecia totalis and alopecia universalis. This study followed changes in the peripheral blood TCR repertoire in vivo during primary and secondary sensitization of alopecia patients to the hapten diphenylcyclopropenone (DPC). Blood samples were taken from patients before sensitization (week 0) and at 2, 6 and about 24 weeks after DPC sensitization. Throughout the roughly 23-week study period, patients were also given weekly therapeutic DPC doses on the scalp. Patch tests used Finn chambers with 0.01% DPC on the upper back, scored after 6 days by International Contact Dermatitis Research Group standards.

Notes on this clonotype: Its antigen specificity is not known. Base qualities are missing; no much larger clone stands one base away.

Library construction relied on RACE. The sequencing machine was a NextSeq 500. Library preparation attached unique molecular identifiers to individual cDNA molecules for quantitative, reproducible TCR counting. Each blood RNA sample was used to sequence both TCR alpha and TCR beta chains. As for the original processing: The median number of TCRs per sample was 95,638, ranging from about 20,000 to 750,000. V, J and CDR3 annotation of the TCR reads was performed with the Decombinator software suite. For the PS versus PT1 abundance plots, all samples were subsampled to the same number of TCRs (28,000). TCRs were defined as expanded if absent before sensitization and observed at least eight times at the 2-week time point. TCRdb's own reprocessing of the public reads used fastp at Q25 and MiXCR and kept productive beta chains. Each entry is one CDR3 protein sequence, shown with its most common DNA and genes. TCRdb, not the original authors, processed these V and J calls. Present in this sample are approximately 100,000 distinct CDR3 sequences, about 12% of which were seen just once. Clones ranked in the top ten supply 1.6% of the sample.

The CDR3 goes from the cysteine to the phenylalanine over 14 residues. Only the CDR3 portion is preserved as DNA: 42 bases, with reading frame beginning at the first base. V loses 3 bases, J loses 0 bases, and the germline ends lie 6 bases apart. Via the germline V gene, CDR1 is MDHEN and CDR2 SYDVKM. The sample's time point label, decoded: pre-sensitization, week 0. The treatment or condition label for this specimen denotes: therapeutic diphenylcyclopropenone sensitization with weekly scalp DPC. At every patch-test visit, the blood draw took place before the patch test was put on. To be eligible, patients had to be aged 18 to 70, diagnosed with alopecia and judged suitable for DPC therapy, while pregnant patients were excluded. Total RNA was extracted from unfractionated whole blood that had been collected in Tempus Blood RNA tubes. Findings and caveats that apply to the study as a whole: Significantly more large CDR3 similarity clusters were formed by expanded TCRs than by pre-sensitization or healthy control sets, consistent with antigen-driven responses. After repeated subsampling, the strength of the expansion versus patch-test correlation and the threshold at which it became significant changed. Because every patient had alopecia, a presumed autoimmune disease, the patients' immune response might differ from that of healthy individuals. DPC sensitization did not change the number of TCRs with a frequency above 1 in 1000, and there was no evidence of changes in global repertoire structure. The number of PT1 expanded TCRs positively correlated with patch test score, significant at thresholds 8, 16 and 32 but not 4.

Sequencing used whole blood, obtained in connection with sensitization to the hapten diphenylcyclopropenone (DPC). The V and J genes are TRBV28 and TRBJ2-4; the D assignment is uncertain and may be TRBD1 or TRBD2, with 5 bases supporting each. The sequence came from a woman between 45 and 65 years old with alopecia areata. Some clones in this sample may be carry-over from other donors' samples. The DNA is as follows: TGTGCCAGCAGTTTCGGGACAGCCAAAAACATTCAGTACTTC. The encoded protein is CASSFGTAKNIQYF.